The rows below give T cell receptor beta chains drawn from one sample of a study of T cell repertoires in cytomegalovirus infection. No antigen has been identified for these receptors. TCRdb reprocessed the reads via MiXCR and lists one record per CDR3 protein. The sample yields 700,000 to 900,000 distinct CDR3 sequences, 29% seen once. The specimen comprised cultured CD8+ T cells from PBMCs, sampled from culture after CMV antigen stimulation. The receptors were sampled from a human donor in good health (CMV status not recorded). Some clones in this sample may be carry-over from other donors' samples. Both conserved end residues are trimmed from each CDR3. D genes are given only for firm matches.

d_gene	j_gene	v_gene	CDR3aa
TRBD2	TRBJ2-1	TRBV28	ASSLPTRGLAGGRYNEQF
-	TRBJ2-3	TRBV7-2	ASSWGLVTDTQY
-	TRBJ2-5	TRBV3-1	ASSHLGGGQETQY
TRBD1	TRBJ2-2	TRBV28	ASNQHRGMDTGELF
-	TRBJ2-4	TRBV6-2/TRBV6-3	ASSYGGGGNIQY
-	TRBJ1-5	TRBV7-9	ASSLGSRPQH
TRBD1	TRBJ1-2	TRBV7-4	ASSTTGASGGYT
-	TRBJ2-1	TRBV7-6	ASSSRQFTYNEQF
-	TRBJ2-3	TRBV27	ASRHISSTDTQY
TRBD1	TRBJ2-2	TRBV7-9	ASSFGDRYTGELF
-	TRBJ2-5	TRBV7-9	ASSPTGHQETQY
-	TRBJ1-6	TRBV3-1	ASTERHRNNSPLH
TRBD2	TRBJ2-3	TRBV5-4	ASSHGLAGATDTQY
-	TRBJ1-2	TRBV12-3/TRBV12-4	ASSLAPILGSYT
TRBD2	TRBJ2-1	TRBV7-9	ASSFAGLAGNEQF
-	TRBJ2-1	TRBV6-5	ASSYSGKGYDEQF
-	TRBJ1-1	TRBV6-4	ASSDSTGFPGKAF
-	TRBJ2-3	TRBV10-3	AISRVQEPKDTQY
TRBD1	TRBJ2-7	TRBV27	ASSFRDRGYEQY
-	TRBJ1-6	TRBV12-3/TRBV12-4	ASSPQGRNSPLH
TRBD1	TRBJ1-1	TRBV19	ASSYGADREAF
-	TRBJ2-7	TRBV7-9	ASSALGASEQY
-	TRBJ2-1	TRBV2	ASSPRRADEQF
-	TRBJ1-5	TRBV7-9	ASSLGLRQYSNQPQH
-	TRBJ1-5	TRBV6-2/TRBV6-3	ASRPIKSNQPQH
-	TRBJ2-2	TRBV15	ATSTRSVTGELF
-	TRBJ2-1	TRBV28	ASRAGFSYNEQF
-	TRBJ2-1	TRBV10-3	AVVGVGNEQF
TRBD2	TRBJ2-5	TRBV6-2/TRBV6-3	ASSPGLDRRETQY
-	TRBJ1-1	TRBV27	ASSDGTPRAF
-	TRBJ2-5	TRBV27	ASSLGPGRSTAETQY
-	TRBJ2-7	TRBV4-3	ASSPANADEQY
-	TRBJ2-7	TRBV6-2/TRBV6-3	ASSYSLHSSYEQY
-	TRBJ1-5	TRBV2	ASSLDSQIIARQPQH
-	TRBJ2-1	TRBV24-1	ATSDLTAIHEQF
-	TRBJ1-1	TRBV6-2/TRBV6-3	ASREDPEAF
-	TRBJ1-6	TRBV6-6	ASRDRSSYNSPLH
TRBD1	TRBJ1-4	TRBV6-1	ASSAPPGQGNEKLF
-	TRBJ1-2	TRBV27	ASSLGGAIGYT
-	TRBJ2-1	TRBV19	ASSSSGISSYNEQF
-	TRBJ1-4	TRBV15	ATSRYRASGEKLF
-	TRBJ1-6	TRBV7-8	ASSLNRRNSPLH
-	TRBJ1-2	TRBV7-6	ASSPGGGADGYT
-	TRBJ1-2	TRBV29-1	SGVEGRGYT
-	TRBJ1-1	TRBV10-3	AISPDENTEAF
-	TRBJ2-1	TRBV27	ASRPGPANEQF
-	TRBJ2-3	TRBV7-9	ASTEGADTQY
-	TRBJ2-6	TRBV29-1	SVEDRDGEVLT
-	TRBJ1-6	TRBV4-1	ASSQDGAGPYSPLH
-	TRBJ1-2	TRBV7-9	ASSRGGRINYGYT
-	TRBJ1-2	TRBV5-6	ASSEDSYYGYT
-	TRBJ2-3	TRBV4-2	ASSQEQASGTDTQY